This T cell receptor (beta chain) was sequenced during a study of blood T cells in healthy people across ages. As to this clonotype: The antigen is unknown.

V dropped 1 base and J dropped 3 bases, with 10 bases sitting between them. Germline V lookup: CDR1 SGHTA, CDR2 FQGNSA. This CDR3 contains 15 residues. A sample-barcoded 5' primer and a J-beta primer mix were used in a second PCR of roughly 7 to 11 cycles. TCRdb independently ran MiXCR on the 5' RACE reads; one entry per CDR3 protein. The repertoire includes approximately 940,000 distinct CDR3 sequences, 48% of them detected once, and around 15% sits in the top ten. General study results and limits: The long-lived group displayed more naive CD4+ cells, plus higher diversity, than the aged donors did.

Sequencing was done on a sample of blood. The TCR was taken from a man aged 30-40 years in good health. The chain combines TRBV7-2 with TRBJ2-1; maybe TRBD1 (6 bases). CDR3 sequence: CASSLVGANYNEQFF. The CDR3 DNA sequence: TGTGCCAGCAGCTTAGTGGGGGCCAACTACAATGAGCAGTTCTTC.